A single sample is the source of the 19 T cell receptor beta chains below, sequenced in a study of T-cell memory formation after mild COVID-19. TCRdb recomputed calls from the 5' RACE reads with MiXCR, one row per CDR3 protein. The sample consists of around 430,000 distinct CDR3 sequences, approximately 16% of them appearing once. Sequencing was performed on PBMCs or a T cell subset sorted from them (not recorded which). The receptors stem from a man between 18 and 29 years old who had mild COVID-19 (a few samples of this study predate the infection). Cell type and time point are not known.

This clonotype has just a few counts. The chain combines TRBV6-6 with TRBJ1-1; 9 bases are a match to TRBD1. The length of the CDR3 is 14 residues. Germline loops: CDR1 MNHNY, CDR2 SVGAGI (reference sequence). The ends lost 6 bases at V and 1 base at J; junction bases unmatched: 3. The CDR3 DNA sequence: TGTGCCAGCAGGATGACAGGGGGGAACACTGAAGCTTTCTTT. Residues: CASRMTGGNTEAFF.

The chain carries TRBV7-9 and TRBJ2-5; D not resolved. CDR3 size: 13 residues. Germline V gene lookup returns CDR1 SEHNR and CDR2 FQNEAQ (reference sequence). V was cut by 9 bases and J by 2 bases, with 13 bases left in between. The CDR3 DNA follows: TGTGCCAGTAGTCAGGATGCACAAGAGACCCAGTACTTC. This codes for CASSQDAQETQYF.

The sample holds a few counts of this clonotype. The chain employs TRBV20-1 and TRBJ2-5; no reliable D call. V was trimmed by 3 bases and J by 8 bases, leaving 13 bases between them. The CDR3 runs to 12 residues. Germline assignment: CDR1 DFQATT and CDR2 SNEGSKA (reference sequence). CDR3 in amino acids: CSASGNEVTQYF. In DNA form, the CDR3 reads TGCAGTGCTAGTGGTAATGAGGTTACCCAGTACTTC.

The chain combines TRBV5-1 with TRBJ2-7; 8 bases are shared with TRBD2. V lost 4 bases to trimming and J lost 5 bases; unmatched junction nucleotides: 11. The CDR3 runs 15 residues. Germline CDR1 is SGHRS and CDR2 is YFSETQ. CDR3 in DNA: TGCGCCAGCAGCAGAGCGGGGACTAGTATTCACGAGCAGTACTTC. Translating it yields CASSRAGTSIHEQYF.

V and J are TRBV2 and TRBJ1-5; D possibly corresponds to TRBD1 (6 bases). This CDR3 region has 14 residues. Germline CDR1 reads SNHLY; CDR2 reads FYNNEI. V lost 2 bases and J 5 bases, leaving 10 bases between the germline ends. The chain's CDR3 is CASSEIKGDQPQHF. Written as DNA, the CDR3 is TGTGCCAGCAGTGAAATAAAGGGGGATCAGCCCCAGCATTTT.

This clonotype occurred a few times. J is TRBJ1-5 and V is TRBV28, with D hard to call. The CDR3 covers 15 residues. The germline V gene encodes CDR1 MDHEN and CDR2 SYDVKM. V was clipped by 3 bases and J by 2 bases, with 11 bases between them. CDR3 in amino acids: CASSFWGRGNQPQHF. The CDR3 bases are TGTGCCAGCAGTTTCTGGGGAAGAGGCAATCAGCCCCAGCATTTT.

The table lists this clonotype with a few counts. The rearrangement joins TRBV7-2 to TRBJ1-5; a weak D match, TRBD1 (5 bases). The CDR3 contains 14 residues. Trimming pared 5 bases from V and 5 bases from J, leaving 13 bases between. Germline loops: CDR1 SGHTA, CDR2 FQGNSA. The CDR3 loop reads CASSLQGWDQPQHF. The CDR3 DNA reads TGTGCCAGCAGCCTCCAGGGATGGGATCAGCCCCAGCATTTT.

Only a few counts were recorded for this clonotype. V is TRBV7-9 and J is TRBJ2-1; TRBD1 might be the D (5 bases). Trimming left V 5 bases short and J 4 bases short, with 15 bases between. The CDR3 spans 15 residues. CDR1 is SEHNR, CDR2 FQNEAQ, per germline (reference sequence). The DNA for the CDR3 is TGTGCCAGCAGCGGAAGCCTCTACAGGTACAATGAGCAGTTCTTC. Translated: CASSGSLYRYNEQFF.

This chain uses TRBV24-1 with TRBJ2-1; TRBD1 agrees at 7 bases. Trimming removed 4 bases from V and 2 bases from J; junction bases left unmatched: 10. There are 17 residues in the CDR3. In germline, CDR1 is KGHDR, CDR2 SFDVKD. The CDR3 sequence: CATSDKKGRGTYNEQFF. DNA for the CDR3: TGTGCCACCAGTGACAAGAAGGGCAGGGGGACCTACAATGAGCAGTTCTTC.

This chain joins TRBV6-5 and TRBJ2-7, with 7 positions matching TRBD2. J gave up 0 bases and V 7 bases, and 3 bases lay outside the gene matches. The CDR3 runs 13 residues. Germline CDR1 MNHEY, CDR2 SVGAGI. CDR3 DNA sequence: TGTGCCAGCAAGGGCGGGGGCTCCTACGAGCAGTACTTC. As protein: CASKGGGSYEQYF.

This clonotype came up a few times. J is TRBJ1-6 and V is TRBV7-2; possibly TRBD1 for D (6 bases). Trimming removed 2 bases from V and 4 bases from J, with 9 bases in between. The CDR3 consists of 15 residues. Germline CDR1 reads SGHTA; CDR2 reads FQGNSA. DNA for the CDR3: TGTGCCAGCAGCTTAAGGGGGGGGTATAATTCACCCCTCCACTTT. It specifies CASSLRGGYNSPLHF.

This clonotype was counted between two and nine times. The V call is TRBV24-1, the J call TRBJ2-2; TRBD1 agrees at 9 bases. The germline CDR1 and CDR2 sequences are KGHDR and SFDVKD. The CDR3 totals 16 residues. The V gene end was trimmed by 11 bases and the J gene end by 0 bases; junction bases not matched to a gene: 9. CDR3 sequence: CANRTGDEANTGELFF. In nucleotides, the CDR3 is TGTGCCAACCGGACAGGGGACGAAGCGAACACCGGGGAGCTGTTTTTT.

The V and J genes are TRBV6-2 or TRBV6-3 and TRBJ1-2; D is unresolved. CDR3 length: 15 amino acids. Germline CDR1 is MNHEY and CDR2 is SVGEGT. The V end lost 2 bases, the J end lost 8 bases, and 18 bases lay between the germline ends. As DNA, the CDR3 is TGTGCCAGCAGTTACCGAGCAGTCCACTTCTACGGCTACACCTTC. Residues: CASSYRAVHFYGYTF.

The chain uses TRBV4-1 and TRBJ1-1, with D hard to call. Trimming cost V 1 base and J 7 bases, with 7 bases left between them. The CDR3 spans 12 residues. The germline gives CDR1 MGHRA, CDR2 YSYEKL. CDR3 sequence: CASSQVAGEAFF. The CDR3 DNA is TGCGCCAGCAGCCAAGTAGCGGGTGAAGCTTTCTTT.

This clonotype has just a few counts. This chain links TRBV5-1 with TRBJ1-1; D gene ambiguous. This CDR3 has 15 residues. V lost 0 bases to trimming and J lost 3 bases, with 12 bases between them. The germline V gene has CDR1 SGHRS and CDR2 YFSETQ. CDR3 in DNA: TGCGCCAGCAGCTTGGGGTGGCAGGAAGACACTGAAGCTTTCTTT. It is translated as CASSLGWQEDTEAFF.

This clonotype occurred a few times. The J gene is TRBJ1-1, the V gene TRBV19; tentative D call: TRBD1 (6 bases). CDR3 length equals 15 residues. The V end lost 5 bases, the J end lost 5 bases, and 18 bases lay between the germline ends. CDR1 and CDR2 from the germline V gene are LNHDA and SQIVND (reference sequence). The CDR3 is CASSPLRGGRTEAFF. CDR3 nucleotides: TGTGCCAGTAGTCCCCTTAGGGGGGGGCGAACTGAAGCTTTCTTT.

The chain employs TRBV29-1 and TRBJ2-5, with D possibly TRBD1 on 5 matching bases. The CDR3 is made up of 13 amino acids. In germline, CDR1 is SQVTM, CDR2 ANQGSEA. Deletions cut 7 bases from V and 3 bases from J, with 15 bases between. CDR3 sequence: CSGTLREEETQYF. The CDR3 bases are TGCAGCGGAACCCTCAGGGAAGAAGAGACCCAGTACTTC.

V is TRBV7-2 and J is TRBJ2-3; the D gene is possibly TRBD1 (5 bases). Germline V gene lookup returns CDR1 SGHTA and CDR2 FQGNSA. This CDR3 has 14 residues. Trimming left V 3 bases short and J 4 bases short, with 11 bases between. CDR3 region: CASSLRRAPDTQYF. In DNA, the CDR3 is TGTGCCAGCAGCTTGCGCAGGGCCCCAGATACGCAGTATTTT.

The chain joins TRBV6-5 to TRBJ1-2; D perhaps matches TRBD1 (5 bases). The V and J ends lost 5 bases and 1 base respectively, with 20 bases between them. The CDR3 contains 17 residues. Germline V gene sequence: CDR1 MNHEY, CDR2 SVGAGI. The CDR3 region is CASSTSGRGRDNYGYTF. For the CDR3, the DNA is TGTGCCAGCAGTACATCGGGTCGTGGCAGGGATAACTATGGCTACACCTTC.